This passage covers 9 T cell receptor beta chains from one sample sequenced in a study of spatial heterogeneity in lung cancer (dated by TCRdb to the late 2010s). The library was made by 5' RACE. TCRdb records NextSeq 500 as the sequencer. TCRdb reprocessed the public reads (quality trimming at Q25 with fastp, clone calling with MiXCR) and kept in-frame beta chains. Rows with a matching CDR3 protein are joined into one entry that keeps the most common DNA and genes. The table for this sample lists roughly 46,000 distinct CDR3 sequences; 12% of them were counted only once. Of the sample, about 43% is held by the ten largest clones. The intended sense of this specimen's time point label: sample taken at primary tumor resection. TCR sequencing used whole RNA extracted from tumor and nontumor lung tissue, or from cryopreserved PBMC samples, without cell sorting. This specimen consisted of PBMCs, obtained at surgery. The receptors shown here come from a female donor with early-stage non-small cell lung cancer.

The chain recombines TRBV20-1 with TRBJ2-3, with D possibly being TRBD2 (6 bases). Trimming removed 0 bases from V and 1 base from J, with 11 bases in between. This CDR3 has 15 residues. The germline V gene has CDR1 DFQATT and CDR2 SNEGSKA (reference sequence). CDR3 in amino acids: CSARDEERGTDTQYF. In DNA form, the CDR3 reads TGCAGTGCTAGAGATGAGGAGCGGGGCACAGATACGCAGTATTTT.

The V and J genes are TRBV7-3 and TRBJ1-2, with a weak D call TRBD1 (6 bases). The CDR3 length is 15 residues. The V and J ends lost 0 bases and 4 bases respectively, with 12 bases between them. Per the germline V gene, CDR1 is SGHTA and CDR2 is FQGTGA. The CDR3 nucleotides read TGTGCCAGCAGCTTAACTGGGGGGCGGGTCTATGGCTACACCTTC. It codes for CASSLTGGRVYGYTF.

The V call is TRBV6-5, the J call TRBJ1-1; D not resolved. CDR1 is MNHEY and CDR2 is SVGAGI in the germline V gene. The V and J ends lost 1 base and 1 base respectively, with 7 bases between them. This CDR3 is built from 14 residues. The CDR3 spells CASSYLSGNTEAFF. CDR3 nucleotide sequence: TGTGCCAGCAGTTACTTGTCAGGGAACACTGAAGCTTTCTTT.

This clonotype was observed a handful of times. The J gene is TRBJ1-6, the V gene TRBV20-1, with D maybe TRBD1 (6 bases). In germline, CDR1 is DFQATT, CDR2 SNEGSKA (reference sequence). V was clipped by 1 base and J by 10 bases, with 17 bases between them. There are 15 residues in the CDR3. The CDR3 nucleotides read TGCAGTGCTAGAGTCGGCAGGGGATCGTGGTCACCCCTCCACTTT. Amino acids: CSARVGRGSWSPLHF.

The rearrangement joins TRBV27 to TRBJ2-1; TRBD2 matches 10 bases. The CDR3 is 17 residues long. V shed 1 base and J 9 bases; nucleotides not matched to a gene: 12. Germline CDR1 MNHEY, CDR2 SMNVEV (reference sequence). CDR3 sequence reads: CASSLLPAGGPTGEQFF. In DNA, the CDR3 is TGTGCCAGCAGTTTATTACCAGCGGGGGGGCCAACAGGTGAGCAGTTCTTC.

This clonotype was detected a few times. CDR3: CAISDPGQGRRDNSPLHF. The CDR3 bases are TGTGCCATCAGTGACCCTGGACAGGGCAGAAGGGATAATTCACCCCTCCACTTT. The V call is TRBV10-3, the J call TRBJ1-6, with TRBD1 identical over 8 bases. V lost 3 bases to trimming and J lost 5 bases; unmatched junction nucleotides: 12. The CDR3 spans 18 residues. Germline lookup yields CDR1 ENHRY and CDR2 SYGVKD.

This clonotype was detected a few times. This chain joins TRBV20-1 and TRBJ1-2; D might be TRBD1 (5 bases). Trimming removed 3 bases from V and 2 bases from J, with 16 bases in between. The CDR3 sequence is 15 residues long. Looked up from germline, CDR1 is DFQATT and CDR2 is SNEGSKA (reference sequence). In DNA, the CDR3 is TGCAGTGCTAGCCCAGCCGGAGCAGGGAACTATGGCTACACCTTC. Its translation: CSASPAGAGNYGYTF.

This clonotype was seen repeatedly, ten times or more. This chain uses TRBV2 with TRBJ1-5, with D unclear. Per germline, CDR1 SNHLY and CDR2 FYNNEI. Trimming left V 3 bases short and J 1 base short, with 4 bases between. This CDR3 contains 13 residues. The CDR3 spells CASSETSNQPQHF. The CDR3 DNA follows: TGTGCCAGCAGTGAGACGAGCAATCAGCCCCAGCATTTT.

This clonotype was observed a few times. The gene calls are TRBV2 and TRBJ2-7; D is possibly TRBD1 (6 bases). The CDR3 covers 14 residues. CDR1 is SNHLY, CDR2 FYNNEI, per germline. Between the trimmed V and J ends, which lost 4 bases and 6 bases, there was a span of 16 bases. Written as DNA, the CDR3 is TGTGCCAGCAGTGTACAGGGCCCGACAGGCGAGCAGTACTTC. Its translation: CASSVQGPTGEQYF. Based on the CDR3 plus reference TRBV2 and TRBJ2-7, the full variable domain is EPEVTQTPSHQVTQMGQEVILRCVPISNHLYFYWYRQILGQKVEFLVSFYNNEISEKSEIFDDQFSVERPDGSNFTLKIRSTKLEDSAMYFCASSVQGPTGEQYFGPGTRLTVT.